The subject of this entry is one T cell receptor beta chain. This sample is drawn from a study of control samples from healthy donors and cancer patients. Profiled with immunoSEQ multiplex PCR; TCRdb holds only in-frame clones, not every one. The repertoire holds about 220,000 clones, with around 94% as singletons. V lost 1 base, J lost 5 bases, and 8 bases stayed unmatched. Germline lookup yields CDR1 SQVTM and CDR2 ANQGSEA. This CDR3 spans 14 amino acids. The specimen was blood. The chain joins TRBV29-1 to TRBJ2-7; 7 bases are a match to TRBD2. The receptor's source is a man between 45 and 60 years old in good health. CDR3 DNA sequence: TGCAGCGTTGAAGCTCCTGGTGGGGGGGACGAGCAGTACTTC. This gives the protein CSVEAPGGGDEQYF.